These 11 T cell receptor beta chains originate from one sample sequenced in a study of CD8 T cells in Susac syndrome. After extraction with the RNeasy kit, about 0.5 to 1 ug of the RNA was reverse transcribed using random hexamers. TCRdb reprocessed the immunoSEQ multiplex PCR reads with MiXCR, giving one entry per CDR3 protein. The sample records 100,000 to 150,000 distinct CDR3 sequences, around 94% being singletons. The sample consisted of CD8+ T cells from PBMCs. All receptors derive from a human donor with Susac syndrome.

V gene TRBV30 combines with J gene TRBJ1-4, with D possibly being TRBD1 (5 bases). Trimming took 2 bases from V and 0 from J, leaving 13 bases between them. This CDR3 has 16 residues. CDR1 is GTSNPN and CDR2 is SVGIG in the germline V gene (reference sequence). In nucleotides, the CDR3 is TGTGCCTGGAGTATGATAGGGGAGGCAACTAATGAAAAACTGTTTTTT. It is translated as CAWSMIGEATNEKLFF.

The V gene is TRBV12-3 or TRBV12-4, the J gene TRBJ1-2, with TRBD1 matching over 7 bases. The ends lost 7 bases at V and 3 bases at J; junction bases unmatched: 8. This CDR3 is 14 amino acids long. The CDR3 DNA reads TGTGCCAGCAACCGGGACAGTACATACTATGGCTACACCTTC. The encoded protein is CASNRDSTYYGYTF.

The chain links TRBV6-5 to TRBJ2-7; 14 nucleotides align to TRBD2. This CDR3 has 15 amino acids. V shed 10 bases, J shed 5 bases, and the junction held 10 bases outside the gene matches. Germline lookup yields CDR1 MNHEY and CDR2 SVGAGI. The CDR3 loop is CAIIEAGLAGDEQYF. The DNA of the CDR3 is TGTGCCATCATCGAGGCGGGACTAGCGGGAGACGAGCAGTACTTC.

This clonotype was picked up one time. The V call is TRBV27, the J call TRBJ1-1; TRBD1 is a possible D gene (5 bases). V was shortened by 4 bases and J by 9 bases, with 9 bases between the two germline ends. Germline CDR1 reads MNHEY; CDR2 reads SMNVEV (reference sequence). The length of the CDR3 is 11 residues. This CDR3 is CASSSRAKAFF. The CDR3 bases are TGTGCCAGCAGTTCCAGGGCTAAAGCTTTCTTT.

The V call is TRBV20-1, the J call TRBJ1-2; no clear D. CDR1 is DFQATT and CDR2 is SNEGSKA in the germline V gene (reference sequence). The ends were cut back, 0 bases at V and 3 bases at J, with 17 bases in the middle. The CDR3 totals 16 residues. DNA of the CDR3: TGCAGTGCTAGAGATCTCTTCGCAGAGTTCTACTATGGCTACACCTTC. It translates to CSARDLFAEFYYGYTF.

The rearrangement uses TRBV5-1 and TRBJ2-3, with D tentatively TRBD2 (6 bases). The germline gives CDR1 SGHRS, CDR2 YFSETQ. V lost 1 base and J 0 bases, leaving 18 bases between the germline ends. The CDR3 covers 18 residues. Here the CDR3 reads CASSLQVEGKRSTDTQYF. The CDR3 coding sequence is TGCGCCAGCAGCTTGCAAGTGGAGGGCAAGAGAAGCACAGATACGCAGTATTTT.

For the CDR3, the DNA is TGTGCCAGTAGTATTTGGAACAGGGGGCCTTCGAGTCAGCCCCAGCATTTT. Its translation: CASSIWNRGPSSQPQHF. This rearrangement joins TRBV19 to TRBJ1-5; the match to TRBD1 covers 9 bases. V gave up 3 bases and J gave up 6 bases; unmatched junction bases: 12. CDR1 and CDR2 (germline): LNHDA, SQIVND (reference sequence). This CDR3 comprises 17 residues.

This chain uses TRBV6-2 or TRBV6-3 with TRBJ2-3; no reliable D call. The CDR3 consists of 12 residues. V lost 7 bases to trimming and J lost 4 bases, with 9 bases between them. The germline gives CDR1 MNHEY, CDR2 SVGEGT. The CDR3 region is CASTADPDTQYF. In nucleotides, the CDR3 is TGTGCCAGCACCGCCGACCCAGATACGCAGTATTTT.

The J gene is TRBJ2-1, the V gene TRBV6-2 or TRBV6-3; 7 nucleotides align to TRBD2. The junction had 8 bases not matched to a gene; V was cut back by 6 bases and J by 0 bases. CDR1 is MNHEY, CDR2 SVGEGT, per germline. This CDR3 is 16 amino acids long. The CDR3 is CASSYIAGTSYNEQFF. In DNA form, the CDR3 reads TGTGCCAGCAGCTACATAGCGGGTACCTCCTACAATGAGCAGTTCTTC.

The V and J genes are TRBV20-1 and TRBJ2-7, with 10 bases that match TRBD2. Per germline, CDR1 DFQATT and CDR2 SNEGSKA (reference sequence). This CDR3 contains 15 residues. V was clipped by 0 bases and J by 5 bases; unmatched bases: 7. The CDR3 sequence is CSARELAGLPHEQYF. For the CDR3, the DNA is TGCAGTGCTAGAGAACTAGCGGGACTTCCCCACGAGCAGTACTTC.

This chain joins TRBV11-1 and TRBJ2-3, with no clear D. The CDR3 consists of 16 residues. The V end lost 0 bases, the J end lost 2 bases, and 12 bases lay between the germline ends. CDR1 and CDR2 from the germline V gene are SGHAT and FQDESV (reference sequence). As DNA, the CDR3 is TGTGCCAGCAGCTTAGCGGATTCGGACCCCACAGATACGCAGTATTTT. It yields the protein CASSLADSDPTDTQYF.